This TCR beta chain appears in the sequencing data of a study of cytomegalovirus exposure and HLA in healthy donors. Germline V gives CDR1 SGHTA, CDR2 FQGTGA. With 5 bases removed from V and 8 bases from J, the gap between germline ends came to 15 bases. The CDR3 consists of 13 residues. Regarding this clone: The antigen is undetermined.

Findings and caveats of the study: Three CMV-associated chains proved CMV antigen-specific in vitro. Later on, an analysis showed TCR association rates differing by HLA locus, with DRB1 the most and HLA-C the fewest. The availability of immune exposure information extended only to CMV serostatus.

Both 60 Vbeta primers and 13 Jbeta primers went into the PCR. Method: immunoSEQ multiplex PCR; TCRdb's copy keeps in-frame clones and lacks some. The table for this sample gives 80,000 to 100,000 clones. Sequences were obtained from PBMCs. The chain links TRBV7-3 to TRBJ1-1; perhaps TRBD1 as D (5 bases). The sequence derives from a man aged 45 to 65 in good health and CMV-seronegative. The CDR3 DNA follows: TGTGCCAGCAGCAACAACCACAGGCACGAAGCTTTCTTT. Protein product: CASSNNHRHEAFF.